These T cell receptor beta chains were read from a single sample in a study of breast tumors, draining lymph nodes, adjacent tissues. TCRdb recomputed calls from the multiplex PCR reads with MiXCR, one row per CDR3 protein. The table includes about 180,000 distinct CDR3 sequences, roughly 30% detected once. Sequenced material: axillary lymph node tissue. These receptors were obtained from a female donor with breast cancer. Some clones in this sample may be carry-over from other donors' samples. Each CDR3 is given with its conserved first and last residue. Fields, in order: J gene, D gene, V gene, clone size, CDR3 length, CDR3 DNA, CDR3 protein. A D gene is named only where the DNA matches it firmly. Some rows mark clone size as missing; the rest say once, few, many or name a class of expanded clone.

>TRBJ2-1|TRBD1|TRBV10-2|many|13
TGCGCCAGCAGGGGACAGGGAAATGATGAGCAGTTCTTC
CASRGQGNDEQFF
>TRBJ1-2|.|TRBV6-1|.|14
TGTGCCAGCAATGATAGAACTACTAACTATGGCTACACCTTC
CASNDRTTNYGYTF
>TRBJ2-1|.|TRBV5-1|many|13
TGCGCCAGCAGCCAGACAGAGTACAATGAGCAGTTCTTC
CASSQTEYNEQFF
>TRBJ2-3|TRBD2|TRBV7-9|.|14
TGTGCCAGCAGCCAAGCGGGAAGGGCAGATACGCAGTATTTT
CASSQAGRADTQYF
>TRBJ2-7|TRBD1|TRBV6-5|few|15
TGTGCCAGCAGTCTCGGGACAGGACAGTCCTACGAGCAGTACTTC
CASSLGTGQSYEQYF
>TRBJ2-5|.|TRBV20-1|many|14
TGCAGTGCCACAACCCCCCTCGATCAAGAGACCCAGTACTTC
CSATTPLDQETQYF
>TRBJ2-7|.|TRBV7-9|many|13
TGTGCCAGCAGCCCCAGAGCGGTGTACGAGCAGTACTTC
CASSPRAVYEQYF
>TRBJ2-2|.|TRBV19|many|11
TGTGCCACTCGACTAAGCGGGGAGCTGTTTTTT
CATRLSGELFF
>TRBJ1-6|TRBD1|TRBV5-6|many|11
TGTGCCAGGACAGGGAATTCACCCCTCCACTTT
CARTGNSPLHF
>TRBJ1-1|TRBD1|TRBV18|.|16
TGTGCCAGCTCACTTTACCTAGAGGGGGCTGACACTGAAGCTTTCTTT
CASSLYLEGADTEAFF
>TRBJ1-4|TRBD1|TRBV7-9|.|15
TGTGCCAGCAGCCCCCGGGACAGGGGGCATGAAAAACTGTTTTTT
CASSPRDRGHEKLFF
>TRBJ2-5|TRBD1|TRBV27|.|14
TGTGCCAGCAGTTCCCCTCGACAGGGGGAGACCCAGTACTTC
CASSSPRQGETQYF
>TRBJ1-6|.|TRBV5-1|many|15
TGCGCCAGCAGCAACCAGGGCCGACATAATTCACCCCTCCACTTT
CASSNQGRHNSPLHF
>TRBJ2-7|TRBD2|TRBV20-1|many|14
TGCAGTGCTCCCTCATCTAGCGGGACATACGAGCAGTACTTC
CSAPSSSGTYEQYF
>TRBJ1-1|.|TRBV5-1|.|13
TGCGCCAGCAGCTTGGGGGCAGGGGAAGAAGCTTTCTTT
CASSLGAGEEAFF
>TRBJ2-5|TRBD2|TRBV10-3|once|16
TGTGCCATCCGGACTAGCGGGGGAGGATGGCAAGAGACCCAGTACTTC
CAIRTSGGGWQETQYF
>TRBJ1-3|.|TRBV9|.|15
TGTGCCAGCAGCGTATGGGGACTATCTGGAAACACCACATATTTT
CASSVWGLSGNTTYF
>TRBJ1-4|.|TRBV6-5|many|13
TGTGCCAGCAGCCGGACCCTAAATGAAAAACTGTTTTTT
CASSRTLNEKLFF
>TRBJ1-6|.|TRBV6-5|many|13
TGTGCCAGCAGTGCACAGGGAAACTCACCCCTCCACTTT
CASSAQGNSPLHF
>TRBJ1-2|.|TRBV13|.|14
TGTGCCAGCAGCTTACACGCAGGCGCCTATGGCTACACCTTC
CASSLHAGAYGYTF
>TRBJ2-7|TRBD1|TRBV20-1|many|15
TGCAGTGCTAGTTCCCCACAGGGGGCGAACTACGAGCAGTACTTC
CSASSPQGANYEQYF
>TRBJ2-3|TRBD1|TRBV20-1|many|15
TGCAGTGCTTTCTCCGGGACAGACAGCACAGATACGCAGTATTTT
CSAFSGTDSTDTQYF
>TRBJ2-3|TRBD1|TRBV20-1|.|16
TGCAGTGCGCCCTTAGACAGGGACGACCGAACAGATACGCAGTATTTT
CSAPLDRDDRTDTQYF
>TRBJ2-5|.|TRBV12-5|.|15
TGTGCTAGTGGTTTCAGGCTGGGTGGCCAAGAGACCCAGTACTTC
CASGFRLGGQETQYF
>TRBJ2-3|TRBD1|TRBV11-3|.|14
TGTGCCAGCAGTCAGGGGGTTAGCACAGATACGCAGTATTTT
CASSQGVSTDTQYF
>TRBJ1-4|.|TRBV19|.|14
TGTGCCAGTAGTCGAGACATTACCAGTGAAAAACTGTTTTTT
CASSRDITSEKLFF
>TRBJ2-2|.|TRBV2|.|16
TGTGCCAGCAGGACTTCCGGGATGAGACCCACCGGGGAGCTGTTTTTT
CASRTSGMRPTGELFF
>TRBJ1-2|.|TRBV5-1|many|16
TGCGCCAGCAGCCTAGTTGGAGCAACCTCTAACTATGGCTACACCTTC
CASSLVGATSNYGYTF
>TRBJ2-7|.|TRBV25-1|many|16
TGTGCCAGCAGTGATGGACCTCAGGGGCCGCCCTACGAGCAGTACTTC
CASSDGPQGPPYEQYF
>TRBJ2-1|TRBD1|TRBV10-3|many|18
TGTGCCATCAGTGGGACAGGGGGCGCGCTGGTCTCCTACAATGAGCAGTTCTTC
CAISGTGGALVSYNEQFF
>TRBJ1-2|TRBD1|TRBV28|.|14
TGTGCCAGCAGTTGGGACAGGAAAAACTATGGCTACACCTTC
CASSWDRKNYGYTF
>TRBJ1-2|.|TRBV29-1|many|11
TGCAGCGTGGGGTCTAACTATGGCTACACCTTC
CSVGSNYGYTF
>TRBJ2-2|TRBD2|TRBV4-1|.|15
TGCGCCAGCAGCCTAGCGGGACTAACCACCGGGGAGCTGTTTTTT
CASSLAGLTTGELFF
>TRBJ1-4|TRBD1|TRBV20-1|.|17
TGCAGTGCTCCAAATACAGGGGACATTGCAACTAGTGAAAAACTGTTTTTT
CSAPNTGDIATSEKLFF
>TRBJ1-5|.|TRBV5-5|many|18
TGTGCCAGCAGGTTGGGGGGGCCGGACAGAGATTGGAGTCAGCCCCAGCATTTT
CASRLGGPDRDWSQPQHF
>TRBJ2-7|.|TRBV6-5|.|14
TGTGCCAGCAGGCAGGGGCAGGGGCCTCGCGAGCAGTACTTC
CASRQGQGPREQYF
>TRBJ1-2|.|TRBV6-6|many|14
TGTGCCAGCAACCCGGGGAGGGTAGCCTATGGCTACACCTTC
CASNPGRVAYGYTF
>TRBJ2-7|.|TRBV5-1|many|15
TGCGCCAGCAGCTTGGCCGGGACTGTAGCCTACGAGCAGTACTTC
CASSLAGTVAYEQYF
>TRBJ2-1|.|TRBV7-6|many|18
TGTGCCAGCAGCTTAGGAGGAGCAGGGGAGGGGGAGTACAATGAGCAGTTCTTC
CASSLGGAGEGEYNEQFF
>TRBJ1-2|.|TRBV11-2|many|14
TGTGCCAGCAGCTTAGAAGGCTCCGACGGGGGCTACACCTTC
CASSLEGSDGGYTF
>TRBJ1-5|.|TRBV4-2|.|13
TGTGCCAGCAGCCAAGTATTAGGGGAGACCCAGCATTTT
CASSQVLGETQHF